This T cell receptor beta chain emerged from a study of cytomegalovirus exposure and HLA in healthy donors. Overall study findings and caveats: CMV antigen specificity was confirmed in vitro for a few CMV-associated chains.

Concerning this clone: Its antigen is currently unknown.

Produced via immunoSEQ multiplex PCR; TCRdb's table is partial and in-frame only. Seen here are hundreds of thousands of clones, roughly 88% observed once, and the top ten hold over 0.75%. The clonotype was recovered from a young woman in good health and CMV-seronegative. Specimen: PBMCs.

CDR3 loop: CASSSGTVYNEQFF. As DNA, the CDR3 is TGCGCCAGCAGCTCCGGGACAGTTTACAATGAGCAGTTCTTC. The chain joins TRBV5-1 to TRBJ2-1; TRBD1 aligns across 7 bases. Per the germline V gene, CDR1 is SGHRS and CDR2 is YFSETQ. The CDR3 spans 14 residues. The J segment lost 4 bases and the V segment lost 3 bases, leaving 4 bases of the junction unmatched.